This T cell receptor (beta chain) was documented in a study of cytomegalovirus exposure and HLA in healthy donors (dated by TCRdb to 2016 to 2017). Broadly, across the study: In an earlier analysis of roughly 590 of the donors, around 300 Gb of sequence data and 95 million to 130 million unique TCR beta sequences from about 179 million T cells were reported. Of the approximately 370 genotyped donors, 65% to 90% were placed in the genetic ancestry cluster associated with self-reported Caucasian donors. The study profiled the T cell repertoires of about 720 subjects by immunosequencing and related them to cytomegalovirus serostatus. The number of donors typed differed by locus, with roughly 620-640 for A, B, C, DRB1 and DQB1, 522 for DQA1, about 610 for DPA1, and under 490 for DPB1. A later genetic analysis took genome-wide SNP genotypes for about 65% of the 666 donors and used that subset as a discovery cohort. Roughly 300 gigabases of sequencing data and tens of millions of unique TCR sequences made up an early release that covered 500 to 650 HLA-typed donors. To predict cytomegalovirus infection status, the study brought together high-throughput TCR immunosequencing, statistical association of individual TCRs with disease status, and machine learning. The study was designed to test whether signatures of past pathogen exposure could be identified by cataloging public T cell receptors. Among over 350 genotyped donors of the cohort, an average of approximately 230,000 unique TCR beta nucleotide sequences were sequenced per donor, around 20% of them non-productive. Both class I and class II loci were covered by HLA typing, at four-digit resolution. In a later analysis, previously published TCR beta repertoires from more than 500 donors were re-analyzed and high-resolution HLA genotyping was added so that TCR occurrence patterns could be studied. An earlier analysis of 587 of the donors applied high-throughput TCR beta sequencing to assess whether each TCR beta V gene segment acted as functional or pseudogenic. Four or five DR-DQ haplotypes were treated as single units for association and clustering because of strong linkage in the cohort. Rather than drawing on any new phenotypic data, the later analysis identified candidate immune exposures from TCR beta sequences and the way those sequences occurred across donors. Donor age, sex, ethnicity and CMV serostatus were collected together with the repertoire data. A separate validation cohort of approximately 130 different subjects was used in addition to the approximately 610-subject first cohort. All discovery cohort repertoires had been generated on a single sequencing platform. The study at large found these results: In a later genetic analysis, a missense DCLRE1C variant was associated with V-gene and J-gene trimming of TCR beta chains, and the association was replicated in an independent cohort. Correlated functional status among segregating V segments might reflect linkage disequilibrium, but an unknown experimental factor could not be ruled out. In a later analysis, the rate of TCR association differed among HLA loci, with DRB1 alleles having the most associated TCRs and HLA-C alleles having the fewest. Because HLA typing was missing for some donors at each locus, association tests included only the typed subset. This cohort had only TCR beta chains sequenced, and the lack of alpha or paired-chain data limited which features could be detected. Most CMV-associated TCR beta chains appeared to be HLA-restricted in a later analysis, and the HLA associations seemed to be driven largely by CMV exposure. According to the authors, the approach could potentially be generalized to other disease states and immunological phenotypes. The study listed 150 to 200 TCR beta chains as associated with cytomegalovirus. When HLA alleles, especially DR and DQ, strongly co-occurred, attributing TCR associations to individual alleles was difficult. Some IMGT-functional V segments, including TRBV6-2 and TRBV6-3, could not be distinguished by the 87-base-pair reads and were therefore excluded. A further reported finding was that TCR beta sequences accurately predicted the HLA-A and HLA-B alleles for most subjects in the first cohort. The classifier was reported to diagnose cytomegalovirus status with high specificity and sensitivity in both the original and validation cohorts. Most TCR sequences were observed very rarely across donors, whereas some public TCRs were present in many individuals. In an earlier analysis of fewer than 750 of the donors, most TCR beta V segments were observed in productive rearrangements about 87% or about 30% of the time, broadly matching IMGT annotations. CMV serostatus was the only immune exposure information available for the cohort. A group of highly shared sequence variants was considered likely to be a technical artifact of the sequencing pipeline. In a later analysis, HLA-associated TCR beta chains showed more clonal expansion and lower generation probabilities than non-associated chains that were equally common. Several of the top co-occurrence clusters appeared to be linked to parvovirus B19, influenza, CMV and Epstein-Barr virus, according to a later analysis. The presence/absence analyses assumed that sequencing depth was roughly uniform across donors, and that assumption may not be true. A later analysis associated about 17,000 TCR beta sequences with specific HLA alleles at a false discovery rate of 0.05. A later genetic analysis reported fewer N-insertions in productive TCRs among donors in an Asian-associated ancestry cluster than the roughly 620-donor mean. A few of the identified cytomegalovirus-associated TCR beta chains were confirmed in vitro to be specific for cytomegalovirus antigens. Because counts were too low, seventeen rarely observed V segments, including chromosome 9 orphons, were excluded from the earlier analysis of several hundred of the donors.

The cohort comprised around 700 healthy bone marrow donors. Cohort members were all nominally healthy when sampled, although unrecorded immune exposures were likely present. The donor was CMV seropositive and belonged to the group of 250 to 350 seropositive cohort members. A peripheral blood sample was provided by each donor, and peripheral blood mononuclear cells were used for TCR beta sequencing. The Qiagen DNeasy Blood Extraction Kit was used to extract genomic DNA from the blood cell samples. About this clone: What this receptor recognizes is not known.

Library preparation used the immunoSEQ multiplex PCR assay. For the multiplex PCR, a mixture combining 60 forward primers for TCR Vbeta segments and 13 reverse primers for TCR Jbeta segments was used. The CDR3 region of rearranged TCR beta genes was amplified from genomic DNA by a multiplex PCR assay. The Illumina HiSeq System was used to sequence the amplified TCR beta libraries as 87-base-pair reads. Processing in the source paper ran as follows. A later analysis counted about 82 million unique TCR beta chains across the 600 to 850 repertoires, and 9 million to 14 million of these chains were shared by at least two donors. Raw reads were error-corrected and collapsed into unique sequences by a nearest-neighbor algorithm in which closely related sequences were merged to remove PCR and sequencing errors. To assign V, D and J gene segments, CDR3 sequences were aligned to IMGT reference sequences. For a sequence to be retained, at least a six-nucleotide match to both a V gene segment and a J gene segment was required. A rearrangement counted as productive if the CDR3 had no stop codons and remained in frame with V and J, and every other rearrangement counted as non-productive. CDR3 was defined according to IMGT convention as the region running from the second conserved V-encoded cysteine to the conserved J-encoded phenylalanine. Sequences without an unambiguous match to a single V gene segment were excluded from the earlier analysis of about 640 of the donors. In an earlier analysis of 450 to 750 of the donors, a V segment was called functional when productive rearrangements were above 56.7%, and segregating when the standard deviation between donors exceeded 5%. To diagnose cytomegalovirus status from the catalog of TCR beta chain sequences, a statistical classification framework was built. A later analysis assigned V and J genes by comparing TCR nucleotide sequences with IMGT/GENE-DB human TR gene sequences. The TCRdist pipeline was used in a later analysis to assign CDR3 sequences and most-parsimonious VDJ recombination scenarios. A later analysis defined each TCR beta chain by its CDR3 amino acid sequence plus V-gene family, and excluded reads lacking a unique V-gene family. A later analysis removed over 500 highly shared, low-generation-probability nucleotide sequences to deal with suspected cross-contamination and a sequencing artifact. A later analysis calculated a clonal expansion index for each public chain from normalized within-repertoire ranks of inferred template counts. Generation probabilities in a later analysis came from a VDJ recombination model fitted to out-of-frame rearrangements, and those results were checked against IGoR. A later analysis scored TCR-TCR, TCR-HLA and TCR-CMV co-occurrence with hypergeometric tests, applying a repertoire-size bias correction to TCR pairs. False discovery rates were estimated in a later analysis by permuting HLA or CMV assignments 20 times. In a later analysis, co-occurring TCRs were grouped using DBSCAN, with TCRdist sequence similarity added in when clustering inside HLA-allele-positive subsets. Co-occurrence clustering excluded repertoires with fewer than 30,000 or more than 120,000 public chains, plus five with anomalous nucleotide sharing. Drawn from immuneACCESS, this table holds only the in-frame rearrangements with V and J called that TCRdb kept. Clones are partly lost; checked studies trace under half to an unresolved V gene and leave the rest unexplained. V and J calls and clone size follow that table, whereas D and trimming were derived from the DNA. In this sample's table one finds roughly 73,000 clones. The ten most abundant clones make up 7.5% of the sample.

The CDR3 contains 14 residues, cysteine and phenylalanine counted. The kept DNA is CDR3 alone, 42 bases in frame from the first base. CDR1 and CDR2, per the germline V gene, are WSHSY and SAAADI. Between the V and J ends, shortened by 6 bases and 2 bases respectively, the junction contains 13 bases. Sequenced: PBMCs. The rearranged chain carries TRBV10-2 and TRBJ2-5; the D segment could be TRBD2, given 7 matching bases. The TCR originated in a female donor in good health and CMV-seropositive. The DNA sequence is given as TGCGCCAGCAGAAAGGCGGGGGCACAAGAGACCCAGTACTTC. Its protein is CASRKAGAQETQYF.